This T cell receptor beta chain stems from a study of shared clonotypes between healthy human individuals. Study-wide findings and caveats: Relative to their counterparts shared across all four donors, non-shared clonotypes exhibited diminished generation probabilities. Genetic and exposure-history diversity was limited by the small donor number.

Details on this clone: Its antigen remains unidentified.

Everyone who donated was a Caucasian adult who lived in Nashville, Tennessee. At deep level, the assay was performed. The assay was immunoSEQ multiplex PCR, and TCRdb's table has in-frame clones only and misses some. Of 1.6 million or so clones detected, approximately 98.5% appear once; the ten largest clones hold around 0.33%. This CDR3 has 17 residues. In germline, CDR1 is MGHRA, CDR2 YSYEKL. Trimming took 4 bases from V and 6 from J; bases not matched to a gene: 12. This sequence originates from a man aged 30 to 45 in good health. The sequenced material came from naive CD4+ T cells sorted from blood. As to subset: CD45RA+ positively selected. The V call is TRBV4-1, the J call TRBJ1-4; 9 nucleotides match TRBD1. The CDR3 nucleotides read TGCGCCAGCAGCCCTGGGACAGGGTTAGCGTATTATGAAAAACTGTTTTTT. Its protein product is CASSPGTGLAYYEKLFF.